This TCR beta chain was found in a study of blood T cell repertoires in COVID-19. This clone appeared a few times. The data were produced by immunoSEQ multiplex PCR, yet TCRdb's version contains in-frame clones alone and is incomplete. This table has a few hundred thousand clones, around 89% appearing once. The ends lost 3 bases at V and 4 bases at J; junction bases unmatched: 12. Germline-derived CDR1 and CDR2 are SGHRS and YFSETQ. The CDR3 runs 16 residues. The sequence came from a woman aged 55-75 years in a cohort exposed to, infected with or recovered from COVID-19 (not recorded which). Material: PBMCs or T cells enriched from blood (not recorded which). V and J are TRBV5-1 and TRBJ2-5, with 7 bases identical to TRBD1. For the CDR3, the DNA is TGCGCCAGCAGCTCCCGGATGGACAGGAGGTCAGAGACCCAGTACTTC. Translation gives CASSSRMDRRSETQYF.